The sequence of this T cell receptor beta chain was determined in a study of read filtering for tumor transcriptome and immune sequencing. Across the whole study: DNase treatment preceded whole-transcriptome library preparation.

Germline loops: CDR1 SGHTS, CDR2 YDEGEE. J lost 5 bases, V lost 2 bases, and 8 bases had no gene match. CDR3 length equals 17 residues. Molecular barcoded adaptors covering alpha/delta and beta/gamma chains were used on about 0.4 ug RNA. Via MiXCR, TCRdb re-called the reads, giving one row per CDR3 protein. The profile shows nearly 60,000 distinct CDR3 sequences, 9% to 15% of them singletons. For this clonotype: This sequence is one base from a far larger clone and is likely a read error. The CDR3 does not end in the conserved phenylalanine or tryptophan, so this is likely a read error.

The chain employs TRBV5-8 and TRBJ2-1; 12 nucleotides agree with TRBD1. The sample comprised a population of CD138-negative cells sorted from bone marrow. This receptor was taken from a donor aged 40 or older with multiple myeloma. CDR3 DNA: TGTGCCAGCAGCTTATGGGGGACAGGGGGCTTCAACAATGAGCAGTTCGTC. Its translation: CASSLWGTGGFNNEQFV.